The rows below give T cell receptor beta chains drawn from one sample of a study of vaccination effects on CD4 cells after COVID-19. No antigen has been assigned to these receptors. TCRdb keeps only in-frame clones here, not all; method: immunoSEQ multiplex PCR. This table has 26,000 or so clones, approximately 80% appearing once. This specimen consisted of CD4+ T cells from PBMCs cultured with HCoV-NL63 spike peptides, obtained before COVID-19 vaccination. The receptors shown here come from a human donor who had a prior SARS-CoV-2 infection. The CDR3 runs from the conserved cysteine through the conserved F or W. A D gene is named only where the DNA matches it firmly. A row's size may be missing; if present it is once, few, many or a size class.

clone_size	v_call	j_call	d_call	cdr3_aa	cdr3_nt
-	TRBV4-2	TRBJ1-2	-	CASSQVLGSDYGYTF	TGTGCCAGCAGCCAAGTTTTAGGCAGTGACTATGGCTACACCTTC
-	TRBV3-1/TRBV3-2	TRBJ2-6	TRBD1	CASSHSNVGTAWSWGANVLTF	TGTGCCAGCAGCCACTCAAACGTAGGGACAGCTTGGAGTTGGGGGGCCAACGTCCTGACTTTC
-	TRBV2	TRBJ2-3	-	CASSTDTDTQYF	TGTGCCAGCAGTACAGACACAGATACGCAGTATTTT
few	TRBV5-1	TRBJ2-3	-	CASSAGSTDTQYF	TGCGCCAGCAGCGCCGGTAGCACAGATACGCAGTATTTT
-	TRBV13	TRBJ1-2	TRBD1	CASSPPDRGRIYTF	TGTGCCAGCAGCCCGCCCGACAGGGGGCGCATCTACACCTTC
-	TRBV19	TRBJ2-7	-	CARRWQYF	TGTGCCAGGCGCTGGCAGTACTTC
-	TRBV27	TRBJ1-6	-	CASSFGYNSPLHF	TGTGCCAGCAGTTTTGGGTATAATTCACCCCTCCACTTT
-	TRBV5-4	TRBJ2-5	-	CASSLSTFQETQYF	TGTGCCAGCAGCTTGTCAACCTTTCAAGAGACCCAGTACTTC
-	TRBV24-1	TRBJ2-2	TRBD1	CATSDQDRGGTGELFF	TGTGCCACCAGTGATCAGGACAGGGGTGGGACCGGGGAGCTGTTTTTT
-	TRBV30	TRBJ1-1	-	CAWSGGGALTYFEAFF	TGTGCCTGGAGTGGAGGAGGGGCACTTACCTACTTTGAAGCTTTCTTT
-	TRBV7-9	TRBJ1-2	TRBD1	CASSPGGGRDRDGYTF	TGTGCCAGCAGCCCCGGGGGCGGTAGGGACAGGGATGGCTACACCTTC
-	TRBV7-9	TRBJ1-2	-	CASSDRTNYGYTF	TGTGCCAGCAGCGATAGGACTAACTATGGCTACACCTTC
-	TRBV7-2	TRBJ2-1	-	CASSLKLLAYNEQFF	TGTGCCAGCAGCTTAAAGTTGCTAGCCTACAATGAGCAGTTCTTC
-	TRBV5-6	TRBJ2-5	-	CASRLTGTAETQYF	TGTGCCAGCAGATTAACCGGGACGGCAGAGACCCAGTACTTC
-	TRBV21-1	TRBJ1-3	-	CASLGGEDGNTIYF	TGTGCCAGCCTTGGGGGGGAAGATGGAAACACCATATATTTT